These 9 T cell receptor beta chains came from one sample sequenced in a study of shared clonotypes between healthy human individuals. CD45RO-negative CD8 cells positively selected for CCR7 made up the naive population, which excluded terminally differentiated effector memory CD45RA+ cells. Profiled with immunoSEQ multiplex PCR; TCRdb holds only in-frame clones, not every one. The profile shows 650,000 to 800,000 clones, about 91% of them singletons. Material for sequencing was naive CD8+ T cells sorted from blood. All receptors come from a man aged 30 to 39 in good health.

Details on this clone: Other DNA sequences within the sample encode an identical CDR3. The CDR3 spells CASNTYEQYF. For the CDR3, the DNA is TGTGCCAGCAACACCTACGAGCAGTACTTC. The V gene is TRBV6-1, the J gene TRBJ2-7; D gene unclear. V was shortened by 7 bases and J by 2 bases, with 3 bases between the two germline ends. Germline values: CDR1 MNHNS, CDR2 SASEGT. The CDR3 totals 10 residues.

The chain has TRBV5-6 and TRBJ2-7; D might be TRBD1 (6 bases). Germline CDR1 SGHDT, CDR2 YYEEEE. V was cut by 3 bases and J by 2 bases, with 24 bases left in between. The CDR3 has 18 amino acids. The CDR3 bases are TGTGCCAGCAGCTGGACTTTTTTGGTTCAGGGGACAACCTACGAGCAGTACTTC. This sequence encodes CASSWTFLVQGTTYEQYF.

The chain recombines TRBV18 with TRBJ1-1; 7 bases map to TRBD1. The CDR3 loop spans 15 amino acids. Germline V gives CDR1 KGHSH, CDR2 LQKENI. V shed 4 bases and J 2 bases; nucleotides not matched to a gene: 7. The CDR3 DNA reads TGTGCCAGCTCACGGGTGACAGGGTACAACACTGAAGCTTTCTTT. Amino acids: CASSRVTGYNTEAFF.

The CDR3 bases are TGCAGCGTAGCCTCGGGACGTCACTCCGGGACTAGCGGGAGGACTTACAATGAGCAGTTCTTC. This translates into CSVASGRHSGTSGRTYNEQFF. V usage is TRBV29-1 and J usage is TRBJ2-1; TRBD2 matches at 15 bases. The V and J ends lost 6 bases and 4 bases, in that order; junction bases with no gene match: 22. This CDR3 contains 21 residues. The germline V gene has CDR1 SQVTM and CDR2 ANQGSEA.

Only one count was recorded for this clone. This chain links TRBV7-8 with TRBJ2-1, with 14 nucleotides matching TRBD2. After removal of 8 bases from V and 9 bases from J, the junction contained 6 bases not matched to a gene. Per the germline V gene, CDR1 is SGHVS and CDR2 is FQNEAQ. The CDR3 extends over 14 amino acids. The CDR3 spells CASRPGLAGVEQFF. CDR3 DNA: TGTGCCAGCCGACCGGGACTAGCGGGAGTTGAGCAGTTCTTC.

This sequence joins TRBV5-1 and TRBJ2-5; D ambiguous. The CDR3 covers 14 residues. With 2 bases removed from V and 9 bases from J, the gap between germline ends came to 17 bases. Germline assignment: CDR1 SGHRS and CDR2 YFSETQ. The CDR3 DNA follows: TGCGCCAGCAGCTTCCGTTTAGAGGCCGGGCCCCAGTACTTC. Translating gives CASSFRLEAGPQYF.

The genes are TRBV5-6 and TRBJ2-5; perhaps TRBD2 as D (5 bases). From germline, CDR1 is SGHDT and CDR2 YYEEEE. This CDR3 has 18 residues. V dropped 0 bases and J dropped 4 bases, with 22 bases sitting between them. CDR3 residues: CASSLALWDHGERETQYF. The CDR3 region has the DNA TGTGCCAGCAGCTTGGCCCTCTGGGATCACGGGGAGCGAGAGACCCAGTACTTC.

About this clone itself: The sample holds other DNA sequences that translate to the same CDR3. The V and J genes are TRBV25-1 and TRBJ2-7; D uncertain. Germline lookup yields CDR1 MGHDK and CDR2 SYGVNS. This CDR3 is built from 11 residues. The V end lost 0 bases, the J end lost 5 bases, and 2 bases lay between the germline ends. CDR3 residues: CASSEYHEQYF. The DNA of the CDR3 is TGTGCCAGCAGTGAATATCACGAGCAGTACTTC.

The chain has TRBV19 and TRBJ2-5, with TRBD1 as a possible D gene (6 bases). V dropped 7 bases and J dropped 1 base, with 19 bases sitting between them. CDR1 and CDR2 from the germline V gene are LNHDA and SQIVND (reference sequence). CDR3 length: 16 residues. In DNA form, the CDR3 reads TGTGCCAGTACAAACAACCGGGACATCGTCCAAGAGACCCAGTACTTC. It yields the protein CASTNNRDIVQETQYF.